Each of the 4 T cell receptor beta chains below was sequenced from the same sample in a study of response to subunit inactivated influenza vaccine. Using its own MiXCR run on the RT-PCR reads, TCRdb lists one record per CDR3 protein. The repertoire holds about 180,000 distinct CDR3 sequences, around 10% seen once, with approximately 39% in the top ten. Here the sequenced sample was CD8+ T cells sorted from PBMCs, taken less than 30 months after vaccination. These receptors were collected from a man aged 50 to 75 who received an inactivated influenza vaccine.

This clonotype was observed many times. The V call is TRBV7-9, the J call TRBJ2-1, with a weak D call TRBD1 (5 bases). Germline-derived CDR1 and CDR2 are SEHNR and FQNEAQ (reference sequence). Trimming shortened V by 5 bases and J by 4 bases, and 9 bases separated the two germline ends. The CDR3 sequence is 13 residues long. The CDR3 reads CASSQGSYNEQFF. The CDR3 coding sequence is TGTGCCAGCAGCCAGGGAAGTTACAATGAGCAGTTCTTC. The whole variable domain, filled in from reference TRBV7-9 and TRBJ2-1, reads DTGVSQNPRHKITKRGQNVTFRCDPISEHNRLYWYRQTLGQGPEFLTYFQNEAQLEKSRLLSDRFSAERPKGSFSTLEIQRTEQGDSAMYLCASSQGSYNEQFFGPGTRLTVL.

This clonotype appeared a few times. The DNA of the CDR3 is TGTGCCAGCAGGGGGACAGGGAGAACCGGGGAGCTGTTTTTT. It translates to CASRGTGRTGELFF. The rearrangement links TRBV9 to TRBJ2-2; TRBD1 matches at 9 bases. In germline, CDR1 is SGDLS, CDR2 YYNGEE. The CDR3 length is 14 residues. V gave up 5 bases and J gave up 5 bases; unmatched junction bases: 4.

The J gene is TRBJ2-5, the V gene TRBV12-3 or TRBV12-4; possibly TRBD2 for D (7 bases). V was cut by 3 bases and J by 5 bases, with 16 bases left in between. The CDR3 consists of 15 residues. The CDR3 region is CASSLLGGGSETQYF. CDR3 nucleotides: TGTGCCAGCAGTTTGTTGGGGGGGGGCTCGGAGACCCAGTACTTC.

This clonotype was recorded many times. The chain has TRBV5-1 and TRBJ2-7, with TRBD1 matching 7 bases. In germline, CDR1 is SGHRS, CDR2 YFSETQ. The V and J ends lost 3 bases and 2 bases, in that order; junction bases with no gene match: 2. CDR3 size: 13 residues. CDR3 DNA sequence: TGCGCCAGCAGCTACGGGACAGCCTACGAGCAGTACTTC. Translated, it gives CASSYGTAYEQYF.